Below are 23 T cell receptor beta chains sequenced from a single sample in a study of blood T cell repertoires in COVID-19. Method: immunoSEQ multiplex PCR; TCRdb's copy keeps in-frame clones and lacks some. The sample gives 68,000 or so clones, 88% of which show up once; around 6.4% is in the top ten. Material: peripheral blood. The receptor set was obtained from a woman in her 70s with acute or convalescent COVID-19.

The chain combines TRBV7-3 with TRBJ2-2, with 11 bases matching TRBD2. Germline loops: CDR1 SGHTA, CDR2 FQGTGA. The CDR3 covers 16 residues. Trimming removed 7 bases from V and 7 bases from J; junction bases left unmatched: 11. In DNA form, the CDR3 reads TGTGCCAGCAAACTACTAGCGGGAGTAGGGGGCGGGGAGCTGTTTTTT. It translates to CASKLLAGVGGGELFF.

The CDR3 spells CASSTGNTEAFF. CDR3 DNA sequence: TGCGCCAGCAGCACCGGGAACACTGAAGCTTTCTTT. This sequence joins TRBV4-1 and TRBJ1-1, with D hard to call. CDR3 length equals 12 residues. V lost 5 bases and J lost 1, with 5 bases in between. Germline V gene data show CDR1 as MGHRA and CDR2 as YSYEKL.

The CDR3 nucleotides are TGTGCCACCGGGAGTACACGGACAGATACGCAGTATTTT. Its protein is CATGSTRTDTQYF. The V call is TRBV24-1, the J call TRBJ2-3; the D gene is possibly TRBD2 (5 bases). V was cut by 9 bases and J by 3 bases, with 12 bases left in between. Germline assignment: CDR1 KGHDR and CDR2 SFDVKD. There are 13 residues in the CDR3.

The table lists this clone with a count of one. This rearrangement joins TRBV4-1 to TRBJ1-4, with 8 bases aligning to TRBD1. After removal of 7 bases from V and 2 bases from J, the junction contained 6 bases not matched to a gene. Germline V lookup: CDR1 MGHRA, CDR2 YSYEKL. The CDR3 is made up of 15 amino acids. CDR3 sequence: CASTQDRVTNEKLFF. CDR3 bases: TGCGCCAGCACCCAGGACAGGGTGACTAATGAAAAACTGTTTTTT.

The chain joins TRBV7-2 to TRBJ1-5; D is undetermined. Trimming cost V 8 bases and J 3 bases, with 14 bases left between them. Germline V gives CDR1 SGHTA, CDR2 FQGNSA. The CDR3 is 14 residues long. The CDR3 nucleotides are TGTGCCAGCTCTTCGGCGGGCGCCAATCAGCCCCAGCATTTT. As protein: CASSSAGANQPQHF. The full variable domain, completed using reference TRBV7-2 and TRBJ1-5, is GAGVSQSPSNKVTEKGKDVELRCDPISGHTALYWYRQSLGQGLEFLIYFQGNSAPDKSGLPSDRFSAERTGGSVSTLTIQRTQQEDSAVYLCASSSAGANQPQHFGDGTRLSIL.

CDR3 DNA sequence: TGTGCCAGCCCCCCCAATAGGGGGTCTGGAAACACCATATATTTT. It encodes CASPPNRGSGNTIYF. V usage is TRBV6-4 and J usage is TRBJ1-3, with D perhaps matching TRBD1 (6 bases). V was clipped by 8 bases and J by 1 base, with 15 bases between them. Germline V gene sequence: CDR1 MRHNA, CDR2 SNTAGT. CDR3 length equals 15 residues.

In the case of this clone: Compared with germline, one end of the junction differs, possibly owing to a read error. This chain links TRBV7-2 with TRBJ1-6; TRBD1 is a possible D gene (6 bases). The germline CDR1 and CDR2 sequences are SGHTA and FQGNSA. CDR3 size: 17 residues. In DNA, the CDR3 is TGTGTCAGCAGCTTATCATACAGGGAAAACTCCTACTCACCCCTCCACTTT. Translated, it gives CVSSLSYRENSYSPLHF. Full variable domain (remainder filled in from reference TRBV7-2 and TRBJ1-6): GAGVSQSPSNKVTEKGKDVELRCDPISGHTALYWYRQSLGQGLEFLIYFQGNSAPDKSGLPSDRFSAERTGGSVSTLTIQRTQQEDSAVYLCVSSLSYRENSYSPLHFGNGTRLTVT.

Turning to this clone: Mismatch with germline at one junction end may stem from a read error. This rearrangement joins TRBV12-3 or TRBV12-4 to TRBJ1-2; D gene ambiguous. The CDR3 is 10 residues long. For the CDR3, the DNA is TGTGCCAGCAGTTCTCGCATCCAGTCCTTC. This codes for CASSSRIQSF.

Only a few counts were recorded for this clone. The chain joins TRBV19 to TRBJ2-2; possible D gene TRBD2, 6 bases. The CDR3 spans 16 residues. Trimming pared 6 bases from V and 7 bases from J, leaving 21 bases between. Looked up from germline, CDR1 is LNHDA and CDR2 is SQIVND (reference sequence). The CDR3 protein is CASRPTGLPKVGELFF. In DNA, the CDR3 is TGTGCCAGTAGACCAACGGGACTCCCGAAGGTCGGGGAGCTGTTTTTT.

CDR3 protein: CASSLGQGVHEQYF. The CDR3 DNA reads TGTGCCAGCAGCCTCGGACAGGGTGTCCACGAGCAGTACTTC. The chain links TRBV7-2 to TRBJ2-7, with TRBD1 matching over 8 bases. Germline trimming cut 5 bases from V and 5 bases from J; bases unmatched to any gene: 8. The CDR3 runs 14 residues. Germline values: CDR1 SGHTA, CDR2 FQGNSA.

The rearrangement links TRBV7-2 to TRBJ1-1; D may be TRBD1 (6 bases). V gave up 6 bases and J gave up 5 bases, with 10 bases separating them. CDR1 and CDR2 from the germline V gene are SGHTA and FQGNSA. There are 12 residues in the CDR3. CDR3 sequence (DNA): TGTGCCAGCAGTACAGGGTGGACTGAAGCTTTCTTT. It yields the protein CASSTGWTEAFF.

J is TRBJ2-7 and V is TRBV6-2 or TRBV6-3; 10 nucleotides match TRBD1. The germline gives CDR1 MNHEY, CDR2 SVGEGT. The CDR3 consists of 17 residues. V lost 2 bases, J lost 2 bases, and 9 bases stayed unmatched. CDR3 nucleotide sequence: TGTGCCAGCAGTTACGGTTCGACAGGGGGCTTGCCCTACGAGCAGTACTTC. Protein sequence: CASSYGSTGGLPYEQYF.

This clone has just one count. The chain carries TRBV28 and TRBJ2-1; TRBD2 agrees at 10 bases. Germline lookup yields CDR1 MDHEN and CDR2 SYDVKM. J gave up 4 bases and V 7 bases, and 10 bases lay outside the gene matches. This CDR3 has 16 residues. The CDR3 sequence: CASTPRLAGVYNEQFF. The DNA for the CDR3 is TGTGCCAGCACCCCCCGCCTAGCGGGGGTGTACAATGAGCAGTTCTTC.

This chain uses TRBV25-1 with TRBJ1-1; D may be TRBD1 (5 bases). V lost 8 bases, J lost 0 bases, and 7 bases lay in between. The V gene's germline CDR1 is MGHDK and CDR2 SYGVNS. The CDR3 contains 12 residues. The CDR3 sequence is CASLGVNTEAFF. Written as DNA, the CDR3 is TGTGCCAGCTTAGGGGTGAACACTGAAGCTTTCTTT.

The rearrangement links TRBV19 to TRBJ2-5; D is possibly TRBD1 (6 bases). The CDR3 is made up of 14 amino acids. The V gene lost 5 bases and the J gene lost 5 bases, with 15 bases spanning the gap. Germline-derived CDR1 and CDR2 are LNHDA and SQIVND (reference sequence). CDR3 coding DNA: TGTGCCAGTAGTCTCACGGACAGAAGGGAGACCCAGTACTTC. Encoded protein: CASSLTDRRETQYF. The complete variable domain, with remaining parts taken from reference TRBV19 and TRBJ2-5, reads DGGITQSPKYLFRKEGQNVTLSCEQNLNHDAMYWYRQDPGQGLRLIYYSQIVNDFQKGDIAEGYSVSREKKESFPLTVTSAQKNPTAFYLCASSLTDRRETQYFGPGTRLLVL.

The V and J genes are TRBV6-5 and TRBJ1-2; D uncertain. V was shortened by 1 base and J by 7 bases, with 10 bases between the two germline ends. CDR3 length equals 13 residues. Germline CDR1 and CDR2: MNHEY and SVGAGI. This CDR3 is CASSYLAGGGYTF. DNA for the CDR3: TGTGCCAGCAGTTACTTGGCGGGCGGTGGCTACACCTTC.

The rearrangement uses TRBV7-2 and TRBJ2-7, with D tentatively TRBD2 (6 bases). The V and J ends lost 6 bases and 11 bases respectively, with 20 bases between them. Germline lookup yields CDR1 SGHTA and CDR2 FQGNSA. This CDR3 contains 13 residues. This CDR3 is CASRETGTWLEYF. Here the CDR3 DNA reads TGTGCCAGCAGAGAAACCGGGACTTGGTTGGAGTACTTC. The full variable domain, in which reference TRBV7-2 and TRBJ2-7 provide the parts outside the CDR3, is GAGVSQSPSNKVTEKGKDVELRCDPISGHTALYWYRQSLGQGLEFLIYFQGNSAPDKSGLPSDRFSAERTGGSVSTLTIQRTQQEDSAVYLCASRETGTWLEYFGPGTRLTVT.

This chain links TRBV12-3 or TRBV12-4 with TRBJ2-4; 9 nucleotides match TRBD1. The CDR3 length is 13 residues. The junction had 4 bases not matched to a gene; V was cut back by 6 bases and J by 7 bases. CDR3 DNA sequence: TGTGCCAGCAGGAAACAGGGGGCGAACATTCAGTACTTC. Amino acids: CASRKQGANIQYF.

The chain's CDR3 is CASSQTGAGNTIYF. The CDR3 coding sequence is TGTGCCAGCAGTCAAACAGGGGCTGGAAACACCATATATTTT. The gene calls are TRBV6-6 and TRBJ1-3; 7 positions match TRBD1. The CDR3 spans 14 residues. Germline V gene lookup returns CDR1 MNHNY and CDR2 SVGAGI (reference sequence). After removal of 5 bases from V and 2 bases from J, the junction contained 3 bases not matched to a gene.

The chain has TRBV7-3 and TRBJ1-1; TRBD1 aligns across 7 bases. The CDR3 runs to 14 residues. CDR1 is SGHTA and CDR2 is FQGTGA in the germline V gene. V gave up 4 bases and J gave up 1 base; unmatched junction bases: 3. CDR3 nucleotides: TGTGCCAGCAGCTCCGACAGGGCGAACACTGAAGCTTTCTTT. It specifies CASSSDRANTEAFF.

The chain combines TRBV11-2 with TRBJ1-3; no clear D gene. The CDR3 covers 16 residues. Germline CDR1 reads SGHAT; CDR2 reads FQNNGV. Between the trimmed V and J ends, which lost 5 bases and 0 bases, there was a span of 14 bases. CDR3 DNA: TGTGCCAGCAGCCTACACGACGGGAGCTCTGGAAACACCATATATTTT. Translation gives CASSLHDGSSGNTIYF.

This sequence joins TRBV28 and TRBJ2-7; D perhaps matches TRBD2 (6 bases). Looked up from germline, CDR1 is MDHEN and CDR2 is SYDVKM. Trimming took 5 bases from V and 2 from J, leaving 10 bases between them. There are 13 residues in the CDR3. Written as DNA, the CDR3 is TGTGCCAGCAGTCTGGACTATACCTACGAGCAGTACTTC. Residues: CASSLDYTYEQYF.

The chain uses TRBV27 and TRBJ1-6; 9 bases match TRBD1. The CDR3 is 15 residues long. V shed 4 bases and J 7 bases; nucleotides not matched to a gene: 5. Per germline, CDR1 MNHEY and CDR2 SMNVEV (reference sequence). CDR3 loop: CASSSTDRGNSPLHF. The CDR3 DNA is TGTGCCAGCAGTTCAACAGACAGGGGGAATTCACCCCTCCACTTT.